This T cell receptor (beta chain) was captured in a study of T cell changes during pregnancy in multiple sclerosis. CDR1 and CDR2 (germline): SGHRS, YFSETQ. The CDR3 length is 14 residues. V was clipped by 0 bases and J by 4 bases, with 11 bases between them. Measured with immunoSEQ multiplex PCR; TCRdb has only the in-frame clones, and not every one. The table has tens of thousands of clones, over 90% seen once; the top ten hold about 2.8%. The receptor was derived from a female donor with multiple sclerosis, enrolled in a pregnancy study. V and J are TRBV5-1 and TRBJ2-7; D possibly corresponds to TRBD1 (6 bases). The sample was CD8+ T cells from peripheral blood mononuclear cells, taken in the third trimester of pregnancy. The CDR3 nucleotides read TGCGCCAGCAGCTTGGCCTCCGGACAGTACGAGCAGTACTTC. Translating gives CASSLASGQYEQYF.